This section outlines one T cell receptor beta chain sequence together with its context. The germline gives CDR1 SNHLY, CDR2 FYNNEI. This CDR3 contains 14 residues. Trimming took 6 bases from V and 8 from J, leaving 19 bases between them. This specimen comes from a study of T cells after somatic rescue of genetic block. Profiled with immunoSEQ multiplex PCR; TCRdb holds only in-frame clones, not every one. The data show 70,000 or so clones, with 92% seen just once and around 3% held by the top ten. The clonotype was recovered from a man aged 40-50 years. Input material: peripheral blood mononuclear cells (PBMCs). This chain links TRBV2 with TRBJ1-2, with D hard to call. The CDR3 DNA is TGTGCCAGCAGCGCTTCACAGATCTCTAGAGGCTACACCTTC. This translates into CASSASQISRGYTF.